The 29 T cell receptor delta chains given below trace back to one sample, sequenced in a study of gamma-delta T cells after stem cell transplantation. TCRdb called clones from the RT-PCR reads again using CATT. The repertoire consists of 2,500 to 3,500 delta-chain clones, with 5% occurring once and the leading ten covering 35%. Material: gamma-delta T cells. The receptors come from a human donor. It is not recorded whose cells these are; they may come from a transplant donor.

This clone was counted between two and nine times. TCRdb records a much larger clone's protein for this DNA, with a difference at residue 13 that likely arises from a read error; the protein given is the translation of the DNA. The genes are TRDV2 and TRDJ1; a possible D gene is TRDD3 (5 bases). Per germline, CDR1 GEAIGNYY and CDR2 EKD. CDR3 length: 14 amino acids. The CDR3 DNA reads as TGTGCCTGTGACACCGTACTGGAAACCGATAAACTCACCTTT. The encoded protein is CACDTVLETDKLTF.

Concerning this clone: Only one base separates this from a far larger clonotype, so it likely reflects a read error. This same CDR3 is encoded by further DNA sequences in the sample. In nucleotides, the CDR3 is TGTGCCTGTGACACCTTAAATCCTCCCATACTGGGGGATAAGGGACCGGACCGTATGACCGATAAACTCATCTTT. This encodes CACDTLNPPILGDKGPDRMTDKLIF. The chain recombines TRDV2 with TRDJ1, with 11 bases identical to TRDD3. V was pared by 0 bases and J by 2 bases, with 31 bases of the junction left unmatched. The CDR3 is 25 amino acids. Germline V lookup: CDR1 GEAIGNYY, CDR2 EKD.

This clone has more than one count but fewer than ten. A far bigger clonotype differs at one base, so this is likely a read error. The rearrangement joins TRDV2 to TRDJ1; 7 positions match TRDD3. This CDR3 is built from 20 residues. CDR1 and CDR2 (germline): GEAIGNYY, EKD. Germline trimming cut 1 base from V and 0 bases from J; bases unmatched to any gene: 19. The CDR3 DNA reads TGTGCCTGTGACACGATCAATACTGAGGGATACCACCTGTACACCGATAAACTCATCTTT. Protein sequence: CACDTINTEGYHLYTDKLIF.

The J gene is TRDJ1, the V gene TRDV2; 10 bases match TRDD3. The CDR3 is 15 residues long. V was pared by 3 bases and J by 4 bases, with 7 bases of the junction left unmatched. The germline CDR1 and CDR2 sequences are GEAIGNYY and EKD. CDR3 region: CACDVLGDGRDKLIF. CDR3 sequence (DNA): TGTGCCTGTGACGTACTGGGGGATGGCCGCGATAAACTCATCTTT.

Comment on this clone: This likely traces to a read error, being one base from a far larger clone. Other DNA sequences of this sample code for an identical CDR3. This chain uses TRDV2 with TRDJ1; 8 nucleotides align to TRDD3. Germline V gene sequence: CDR1 GEAIGNYY, CDR2 EKD. The CDR3 extends over 17 amino acids. Germline trimming cut 7 bases from V and 0 bases from J; bases unmatched to any gene: 15. The chain's CDR3 is CACDSLLGAQYTDKLIF. The CDR3 DNA sequence: TGTGCCTGCGACTCGTTACTGGGGGCCCAGTACACCGATAAACTCATCTTT.

As for this clone: TCRdb's entry gives the protein of a much larger clone, which mismatches this DNA's translation at residue 14, likely from a read error; the protein reported here is translated from the DNA. The V call is TRDV2, the J call TRDJ1; 12 positions agree with TRDD3. The J segment lost 0 bases and the V segment lost 2 bases, leaving 21 bases of the junction unmatched. CDR3 length: 22 residues. Germline CDR1 and CDR2: GEAIGNYY and EKD. This CDR3 reads CACDILGDTRDRKEVYTDKLIF. The CDR3 DNA reads as TGTGCCTGTGACATTCTGGGGGATACGCGGGACCGCAAGGAAGTTTACACCGATAAACTCATCTTT.

This clone was counted between two and nine times. With a far larger clone one base away, a read error is the likely cause. The same CDR3 is also encoded by other DNA sequences in this sample. The chain has TRDV2 and TRDJ1; 9 bases fit TRDD3. CDR1 is GEAIGNYY and CDR2 is EKD in the germline V gene. The CDR3 length is 20 residues. The V segment lost 1 base and the J segment 0 bases; nucleotides outside the gene matches: 17. CDR3 sequence reads: CACDTVVLGDPRPYTDKLIF. CDR3 bases: TGTGCCTGTGACACGGTTGTACTGGGGGACCCTCGACCCTACACCGATAAACTCATCTTT.

Note on this clone: The protein TCRdb lists belongs to a much larger clone and differs from this DNA's translation at residue 11, which points to a read error; the protein shown is made from the DNA. This chain connects TRDV2 to TRDJ1; TRDD3 might be the D (5 bases). This CDR3 is built from 21 residues. Germline V gene sequence: CDR1 GEAIGNYY, CDR2 EKD. V gave up 0 bases and J gave up 0 bases, with 28 bases separating them. CDR3 nucleotide sequence: TGTGCCTGTGACACCGAATTTGGGCGTACTGTGGGATTCGAGCACACCGATAAACTCATCTTT. This translates into CACDTEFGRTVGFEHTDKLIF.

This clone was counted ten times or more. With only one base between it and a far larger clone, this is likely a read error. Here the CDR3 DNA reads TGTGCCTGTGACGCCGTACTGGGGGATCCGTTCCCGTACACCGATAAACTCATCTTT. Its protein product is CACDAVLGDPFPYTDKLIF. This chain uses TRDV2 with TRDJ1; 10 nucleotides line up with TRDD3. Germline lookup yields CDR1 GEAIGNYY and CDR2 EKD. The CDR3 length is 19 residues. J was trimmed by 0 bases and V by 3 bases; bases with no gene match: 15.

The table lists this clone with a few counts. The protein held in TCRdb is that of a much larger clone and does not match this DNA's translation at residue 12, likely because of a read error; the protein shown is translated from the DNA. The rearrangement joins TRDV2 to TRDJ3; 8 bases match TRDD3. CDR1 and CDR2 (germline): GEAIGNYY, EKD. The CDR3 totals 19 residues. The CDR3 nucleotides are TGTGCCTGTGACACCACTGGGGGCTATAGCTCCTGTGACACCCGACAGATGTTTTTC. It yields the protein CACDTTGGYSSCDTRQMFF.

In this sample, this clone turned up a few times. The chain couples TRDV2 to TRDJ1; 13 bases align to TRDD3. This CDR3 contains 16 residues. V was pared by 3 bases and J by 0 bases, with 3 bases of the junction left unmatched. CDR1 and CDR2 (germline): GEAIGNYY, EKD. The CDR3 DNA is TGTGCCTGTGACGGACTGGGGGATACGTACACCGATAAACTCATCTTT. Its translation: CACDGLGDTYTDKLIF.

Judged by abundance, this clone is medium-sized. The gene calls are TRDV2 and TRDJ1; TRDD3 agrees at 8 bases. V lost 0 bases and J lost 11; bases outside the gene matches: 10. The germline gives CDR1 GEAIGNYY, CDR2 EKD. CDR3 length: 14 residues. The CDR3 DNA reads TGTGCCTGTGACACCCTAACTGGGGGGACCATTCTCATCTTT. This translates into CACDTLTGGTILIF.

With regard to this clone: The protein in TCRdb stems from a much larger clone and differs at residue 12 from this DNA's translation, likely a read error; here the protein is translated from the DNA. The CDR3 sequence: CACDPVGVPGKAKLIF. The CDR3 coding sequence is TGTGCCTGTGACCCCGTAGGGGTCCCTGGAAAAGCTAAACTCATCTTT. The chain joins TRDV2 to TRDJ1; no clear D gene. Germline loops: CDR1 GEAIGNYY, CDR2 EKD. The V gene lost 3 bases and the J gene lost 7 bases, with 23 bases spanning the gap. CDR3 size: 16 residues.

Only a few counts were recorded for this clone. A much larger clonotype is one base distant, so this may be a read error. This sample also contains other DNA sequences that code for the same CDR3. The V and J genes are TRDV2 and TRDJ1; possibly TRDD3 for D (7 bases). In germline, CDR1 is GEAIGNYY, CDR2 EKD. The CDR3 is 19 residues long. CDR3 protein: CACDTVSFPPTGDLDKLIF. The CDR3, as DNA: TGCGCCTGTGACACCGTGAGTTTCCCTCCTACTGGGGACCTCGATAAACTCATCTTT.

This clone was counted a few times. The protein in TCRdb stems from a much larger clone and differs at residue 6 from this DNA's translation, likely a read error; here the protein is translated from the DNA. The rearrangement links TRDV2 to TRDJ1; 8 bases map to TRDD3. The CDR3 covers 16 residues. The germline V gene encodes CDR1 GEAIGNYY and CDR2 EKD. With V trimmed by 1 base and J by 1 base, 7 bases remained unmatched. CDR3 coding DNA: TGTGCCTGTGACACAAGGGCTGGGGGACCCACCGATAAACTCATCTTT. Protein: CACDTRAGGPTDKLIF.

A remark on this clone: The protein held in TCRdb is that of a much larger clone and does not match this DNA's translation at residue 6, likely because of a read error; the protein shown is translated from the DNA. The same CDR3 can be traced to other DNA sequences in this sample. The chain links TRDV2 to TRDJ1, with 13 bases aligning to TRDD3. The germline gives CDR1 GEAIGNYY, CDR2 EKD. The CDR3 spans 18 residues. CDR3 amino acids: CACDTASTGGYDTDKLIF. CDR3 coding DNA: TGTGCCTGCGACACCGCTTCGACTGGGGGATACGACACCGATAAACTCATCTTT.

The sample holds a few counts of this clone. A read error likely explains this, since a far larger clone differs by one base. This sample includes further DNA sequences coding for the same CDR3. The gene calls are TRDV2 and TRDJ1, with 13 bases matching TRDD3. Trimming cost V 1 base and J 0 bases; bases outside gene matches: 7. The germline V gene has CDR1 GEAIGNYY and CDR2 EKD. The CDR3 loop spans 18 amino acids. CDR3 sequence (DNA): TGTGCCTGTGACACTCTGACTGGGGGATACGAGAACACCGATAAACTCATCTTT. Protein: CACDTLTGGYENTDKLIF.

The sample holds a few counts of this clone. It is likely a read error: a sequence one base away is far more abundant. The chain carries TRDV2 and TRDJ1; 8 bases agree with TRDD3. CDR1 and CDR2 (germline): GEAIGNYY, EKD. The CDR3 has 20 amino acids. J lost 1 base, V lost 1 base, and 19 bases had no gene match. CDR3: CACDTVYGRDTRGATDKLIF. In nucleotides, the CDR3 is TGTGCCTGTGACACGGTCTATGGGAGGGATACGCGGGGGGCCACCGATAAACTCATCTTT.

By sample fraction, this clone is medium-sized (0.01 to 0.1%). Given a far larger clone just one base away, this is likely a sequencing read error. The rearrangement uses TRDV2 and TRDJ1; possibly TRDD3 for D (6 bases). The CDR3 has 17 residues. Germline CDR1 is GEAIGNYY and CDR2 is EKD. V was shortened by 5 bases and J by 2 bases, with 23 bases between the two germline ends. The CDR3: CACGKVGAPVVTDKLIF. CDR3 DNA sequence: TGTGCCTGTGGCAAAGTGGGGGCTCCAGTTGTGACCGATAAACTCATCTTT.

This clone was seen at least ten times. The same CDR3 also results from other DNA sequences found in this sample. The rearrangement links TRDV2 to TRDJ1; 8 bases match TRDD3. The length of the CDR3 is 18 residues. Trimming at V came to 2 bases and at J to 0 bases, leaving 13 bases not matched to a gene. From germline, CDR1 is GEAIGNYY and CDR2 EKD. The CDR3 nucleotides are TGTGCCTGTGACATCTTGACTCTGGGATACGAGTACACCGATAAACTCATCTTT. It yields the protein CACDILTLGYEYTDKLIF.

This clone was counted many times. The V call is TRDV2, the J call TRDJ1, with 13 bases fitting TRDD3. This CDR3 comprises 16 residues. The V segment lost 3 bases and the J segment 2 bases; nucleotides outside the gene matches: 5. From germline, CDR1 is GEAIGNYY and CDR2 EKD. The CDR3 protein is CACDVLGDTQTDKLIF. CDR3 nucleotide sequence: TGTGCCTGTGACGTACTGGGGGATACGCAAACCGATAAACTCATCTTT.

Worth noting for this clone: The TCRdb record carries a much larger clone's protein, which differs from this DNA's translation at residue 11; a read error is the likely cause, and the protein listed here is the DNA translation. This chain connects TRDV2 to TRDJ1; TRDD3 aligns across 7 bases. V lost 4 bases to trimming and J lost 0 bases; unmatched junction nucleotides: 16. In germline, CDR1 is GEAIGNYY, CDR2 EKD. The CDR3 is 18 residues long. The CDR3 loop is CACEPLTLLGTHTDKLIF. CDR3 DNA: TGTGCCTGTGAACCTCTAACCTTACTGGGGACCCACACCGATAAACTCATCTTT.

This clone has only a few counts. This chain connects TRDV2 to TRDJ1; 10 bases are shared with TRDD3. CDR1 GEAIGNYY and CDR2 EKD come from the germline V gene. The CDR3 spans 15 residues. Trimming removed 3 bases from V and 4 bases from J; junction bases left unmatched: 7. The CDR3 region is CACDVLGDFGDKLIF. The CDR3 coding sequence is TGTGCCTGTGACGTACTGGGGGATTTCGGCGATAAACTCATCTTT.

This clone showed up just a few times. This rearrangement joins TRDV2 to TRDJ1; 11 nucleotides agree with TRDD3. This CDR3 is 18 amino acids long. Trimming removed 0 bases from V and 2 bases from J; junction bases left unmatched: 10. Germline CDR1 GEAIGNYY, CDR2 EKD. CDR3 bases: TGTGCCTGTGACACCGTTGGGGGATACGGGACAAGGACCGATAAACTCATCTTT. Its protein is CACDTVGGYGTRTDKLIF.

This clone was recorded many times. A far larger clone is one base from this, pointing to a likely read error. The CDR3 coding sequence is TGTGCCTGTGGCACCGTTGGGGTCGGATTATACACCGATAAACTCATCTTT. Protein sequence: CACGTVGVGLYTDKLIF. This sequence joins TRDV2 and TRDJ1; a weak D match, TRDD3 (5 bases). The CDR3 loop spans 17 amino acids. From germline, CDR1 is GEAIGNYY and CDR2 EKD.

This clone is classed as medium-sized. This sequence joins TRDV2 and TRDJ3; TRDD3 aligns across 9 bases. V lost 0 bases to trimming and J lost 0 bases; unmatched junction nucleotides: 11. In germline, CDR1 is GEAIGNYY, CDR2 EKD. The CDR3 length is 21 residues. The CDR3 nucleotides are TGTGCCTGTGACACCGCCGGTACTGGGGGACCAAGCTCCTGGGACACCCGACAGATGTTTTTC. Translated: CACDTAGTGGPSSWDTRQMFF.

In its sample, this clone was seen a few times. This likely came from a read error, as a far larger clone is one base away. Different DNA sequences within this sample yield the same CDR3. The chain uses TRDV2 and TRDJ1, with 7 bases matching TRDD3. The CDR3 totals 18 residues. In germline, CDR1 is GEAIGNYY, CDR2 EKD. The CDR3 sequence: CACEPLTLLGIHTDKLIF. The CDR3 DNA is TGTGCCTGTGAACCTCTAACCTTACTGGGGATCCACACCGACAAACTCATCTTT.

On this clone itself: The TCRdb protein, from a much larger clone, departs from this DNA's translation at residue 3, likely by read error; the protein shown derives from the DNA. J is TRDJ1 and V is TRDV2; 12 bases map to TRDD3. CDR1 GEAIGNYY and CDR2 EKD come from the germline V gene. The CDR3 contains 18 residues. In DNA form, the CDR3 reads TGTGCCCGTGACACCTTAAACCTGGGGGATACGCAAACCGATAAACTCATCTTT. It yields the protein CARDTLNLGDTQTDKLIF.

By share of the sample, this clone is medium-sized. The same CDR3 is also encoded by other DNA sequences in this sample. This chain uses TRDV2 with TRDJ1; TRDD3 aligns across 7 bases. From germline, CDR1 is GEAIGNYY and CDR2 EKD. J was trimmed by 2 bases and V by 5 bases; bases with no gene match: 7. CDR3 size: 14 residues. The CDR3 here is CACVLVGETDKLIF. CDR3 coding DNA: TGTGCCTGTGTCCTAGTGGGGGAGACCGATAAACTCATCTTT.